One sample yielded the 29 T cell receptor beta chains listed below, sequenced in a study of cytomegalovirus exposure and HLA in healthy donors. In the PCR, 60 Vbeta and 13 Jbeta primers were used. TCRdb's copy holds only in-frame clones and misses some; the assay was immunoSEQ multiplex PCR. Here the sample spans 150,000 to 200,000 clones, roughly 79% being singletons. Sequenced material: PBMCs. The receptors were sampled from a woman between 25 and 40 years old in good health and CMV-seropositive.

The chain links TRBV7-2 to TRBJ2-5, with 9 bases that match TRBD2. The ends lost 5 bases at V and 2 bases at J; junction bases unmatched: 6. CDR3 length: 15 amino acids. Germline V gives CDR1 SGHTA, CDR2 FQGNSA. Written as DNA, the CDR3 is TGTGCCAGCAGCCGACTAGCGGATATACAAGAGACCCAGTACTTC. Translated: CASSRLADIQETQYF.

V and J are TRBV4-1 and TRBJ1-1; 9 bases map to TRBD1. The germline gives CDR1 MGHRA, CDR2 YSYEKL. V lost 4 bases and J lost 5; bases outside the gene matches: 5. This CDR3 contains 14 residues. CDR3 nucleotide sequence: TGCGCCAGCAGCCTAACACAGGGGGCAACTGAAGCTTTCTTT. Translation gives CASSLTQGATEAFF.

The chain couples TRBV19 to TRBJ1-2; TRBD1 matches at 7 bases. The CDR3 is 15 amino acids. CDR1 is LNHDA and CDR2 is SQIVND in the germline V gene (reference sequence). Unmatched junction bases numbered 7, after V lost 6 bases and J lost 0 bases. The CDR3 DNA follows: TGTGCCAGTAGCCAGACAGGGCCCTCTAACTATGGCTACACCTTC. Translation gives CASSQTGPSNYGYTF.

The genes are TRBV2 and TRBJ1-1; a possible D gene is TRBD1 (6 bases). The CDR3 is 15 residues long. Germline loops: CDR1 SNHLY, CDR2 FYNNEI. Trimming pared 6 bases from V and 3 bases from J, leaving 17 bases between. The CDR3 reads CASRKGGISDTEAFF. In DNA form, the CDR3 reads TGTGCCAGCAGGAAGGGGGGGATATCGGACACTGAAGCTTTCTTT.

This clone showed up just a few times. The chain uses TRBV5-1 and TRBJ2-5; D is possibly TRBD1 (6 bases). In germline, CDR1 is SGHRS, CDR2 YFSETQ. This CDR3 contains 15 residues. V lost 0 bases, J lost 5 bases, and 14 bases lay in between. For the CDR3, the DNA is TGCGCCAGCAGCTTGGGACAGGCCACCCGGGAGACCCAGTACTTC. This codes for CASSLGQATRETQYF.

The V and J genes are TRBV19 and TRBJ1-6; D might be TRBD1 (6 bases). The germline gives CDR1 LNHDA, CDR2 SQIVND (reference sequence). V was cut by 6 bases and J by 8 bases, with 11 bases left in between. CDR3 length equals 13 residues. CDR3 amino acids: CASSVRGDSPLHF. The CDR3 nucleotides read TGTGCCAGTAGCGTCAGGGGTGATTCACCCCTCCACTTT.

The sample holds a few counts of this clone. The genes are TRBV12-5 and TRBJ2-2; the match to TRBD2 covers 10 bases. CDR3 length: 15 amino acids. V shed 3 bases and J 6 bases; nucleotides not matched to a gene: 4. Germline V gene lookup returns CDR1 LGHNT and CDR2 FRNRAP. As DNA, the CDR3 is TGTGCTAGTGGTTTAAGCGGGAGGGCCGCCGGGGAGCTGTTTTTT. Protein sequence: CASGLSGRAAGELFF. The full variable domain, its missing parts supplied by reference TRBV12-5 and TRBJ2-2, is DARVTQTPRHKVTEMGQEVTMRCQPILGHNTVFWYRQTMMQGLELLAYFRNRAPLDDSGMPKDRFSAEMPDATLATLKIQPSEPRDSAVYFCASGLSGRAAGELFFGEGSRLTVL.

V usage is TRBV9 and J usage is TRBJ1-1; maybe TRBD1 (6 bases). CDR3 length equals 17 residues. CDR1 and CDR2 (germline): SGDLS, YYNGEE. Trimming removed 0 bases at V and 0 bases at J, with 15 bases between. The CDR3 DNA is TGTGCCAGCAGCGTAGACCCCCCCGAGGGGGTGAACACTGAAGCTTTCTTT. Translation: CASSVDPPEGVNTEAFF.

The J gene is TRBJ2-7, the V gene TRBV7-2; 7 bases line up with TRBD2. J lost 3 bases, V lost 0 bases, and 8 bases had no gene match. Germline V lookup: CDR1 SGHTA, CDR2 FQGNSA. The CDR3 runs 16 residues. This CDR3 reads CASSLALAGELYEQYF. In nucleotides, the CDR3 is TGTGCCAGCAGCTTAGCGCTGGCGGGAGAACTCTACGAGCAGTACTTC.

The rearrangement uses TRBV6-5 and TRBJ1-5; D possibly corresponds to TRBD1 (5 bases). The CDR3 consists of 13 residues. The ends were cut back, 5 bases at V and 4 bases at J, with 9 bases in the middle. The V gene's germline CDR1 is MNHEY and CDR2 SVGAGI. CDR3 sequence: CASSNRPNQPQHF. The CDR3 DNA is TGTGCCAGCAGTAACAGGCCGAATCAGCCCCAGCATTTT.

This chain uses TRBV6-5 with TRBJ2-3, with a weak D call TRBD1 (5 bases). In germline, CDR1 is MNHEY, CDR2 SVGAGI. CDR3 length: 13 amino acids. Trimming stripped 8 bases from V and 2 bases from J, with 11 bases between. The DNA for the CDR3 is TGTGCCAGCGGGGCATCCACCACAGATACGCAGTATTTT. Its protein is CASGASTTDTQYF.

The chain links TRBV2 to TRBJ1-5; D not certain. The CDR3 loop spans 14 amino acids. V lost 6 bases, J lost 3 bases, and 12 bases lay in between. In germline, CDR1 is SNHLY, CDR2 FYNNEI. This CDR3 is CASSRTIANQPQHF. CDR3 bases: TGTGCCAGCAGCCGCACCATAGCCAATCAGCCCCAGCATTTT.

The J gene is TRBJ1-4, the V gene TRBV28; 9 positions agree with TRBD1. The CDR3 is 15 residues long. V lost 3 bases, J lost 7 bases, and 6 bases stayed unmatched. Germline CDR1 is MDHEN and CDR2 is SYDVKM. Here the CDR3 reads CASSFIQGAIEKLFF. The CDR3 coding sequence is TGTGCCAGCAGTTTTATACAGGGGGCTATTGAAAAACTGTTTTTT.

This chain links TRBV6-6 with TRBJ2-1; the match to TRBD2 covers 8 bases. Trimming cost V 10 bases and J 4 bases; bases outside gene matches: 15. The germline CDR1 and CDR2 sequences are MNHNY and SVGAGI (reference sequence). The CDR3 runs to 16 residues. The chain's CDR3 is CATGGLTGGQYNEQFF. CDR3 nucleotides: TGTGCCACGGGAGGCTTAACGGGAGGGCAATACAATGAGCAGTTCTTC.

This clone was detected only a few times. V gene TRBV27 combines with J gene TRBJ2-1; D is uncertain. Germline lookup yields CDR1 MNHEY and CDR2 SMNVEV (reference sequence). V was pared by 11 bases and J by 6 bases, with 17 bases between. This CDR3 contains 13 residues. CDR3 sequence (DNA): TGTGCCTCTCTGGCAGGCACCCTCAATGAGCAGTTCTTC. This codes for CASLAGTLNEQFF.

The chain combines TRBV9 with TRBJ2-2; TRBD2 agrees at 9 bases. The CDR3 length is 15 residues. The ends lost 3 bases at V and 1 base at J; junction bases unmatched: 1. Looked up from germline, CDR1 is SGDLS and CDR2 is YYNGEE. The DNA for the CDR3 is TGTGCCAGCAGCGGAGCGGGAGGGAACACCGGGGAGCTGTTTTTT. This codes for CASSGAGGNTGELFF.

This clone occurred once. This chain uses TRBV2 with TRBJ2-1; no definite D call. CDR3 size: 14 residues. Trimming removed 5 bases at V and 0 bases at J, with 8 bases between. Germline V gene sequence: CDR1 SNHLY, CDR2 FYNNEI. The CDR3 DNA sequence: TGTGCCAGCAGTAACGGTGGCTCCTACAATGAGCAGTTCTTC. Its translation: CASSNGGSYNEQFF.

V is TRBV6-6 and J is TRBJ2-2, with 10 bases aligning to TRBD1. V shed 10 bases and J 6 bases; nucleotides not matched to a gene: 8. There are 14 residues in the CDR3. Germline lookup yields CDR1 MNHNY and CDR2 SVGAGI (reference sequence). CDR3 amino acids: CATKDRGEAGELFF. The CDR3 DNA is TGTGCCACCAAGGACAGGGGGGAGGCCGGGGAGCTGTTTTTT.

This sequence joins TRBV2 and TRBJ2-5; 10 bases line up with TRBD2. Germline CDR1 is SNHLY and CDR2 is FYNNEI. The CDR3 extends over 15 amino acids. V shed 4 bases and J 0 bases; nucleotides not matched to a gene: 2. The CDR3: CASSGSGGYQETQYF. The CDR3 bases are TGTGCCAGCAGTGGTAGCGGGGGGTACCAAGAGACCCAGTACTTC. The variable domain in full, with the rest retrieved from reference TRBV2 and TRBJ2-5, is EPEVTQTPSHQVTQMGQEVILRCVPISNHLYFYWYRQILGQKVEFLVSFYNNEISEKSEIFDDQFSVERPDGSNFTLKIRSTKLEDSAMYFCASSGSGGYQETQYFGPGTRLLVL.

The rearrangement uses TRBV29-1 and TRBJ1-2; D is uncertain. The CDR3 runs 11 residues. The germline V gene has CDR1 SQVTM and CDR2 ANQGSEA. Between the trimmed V and J ends, which lost 5 bases and 6 bases, there was a span of 10 bases. CDR3 in DNA: TGCAGCGTTAGTTTCGGGGATGGCTACACCTTC. It codes for CSVSFGDGYTF.

The rearrangement joins TRBV7-8 to TRBJ2-3, with 8 bases fitting TRBD1. Germline V gene lookup returns CDR1 SGHVS and CDR2 FQNEAQ. The length of the CDR3 is 16 residues. Trimming removed 5 bases from V and 0 bases from J; junction bases left unmatched: 7. The CDR3 protein is CASSLLWTGSTDTQYF. CDR3 sequence (DNA): TGTGCCAGCAGCCTGCTCTGGACAGGGAGCACAGATACGCAGTATTTT.

This clone was counted a few times. The chain uses TRBV29-1 and TRBJ2-3; 8 positions agree with TRBD1. The CDR3 covers 13 residues. The V and J ends lost 5 bases and 12 bases, in that order; junction bases with no gene match: 13. The V gene's germline CDR1 is SQVTM and CDR2 ANQGSEA. CDR3 residues: CSVKSGGKVDQYF. The CDR3 nucleotides are TGCAGCGTTAAGTCAGGGGGCAAGGTAGATCAGTATTTT.

This clone was detected a few times. The rearrangement joins TRBV4-3 to TRBJ2-2, with D tentatively TRBD2 (6 bases). V dropped 0 bases and J dropped 8 bases, with 19 bases sitting between them. This CDR3 is built from 17 residues. Germline loops: CDR1 LGHNA, CDR2 YSLEER. The CDR3 spells CASSQDTAGLTPGELFF. The CDR3 DNA follows: TGCGCCAGCAGCCAAGACACGGCGGGACTCACCCCGGGGGAGCTGTTTTTT.

This clone was picked up a small number of times. This rearrangement joins TRBV27 to TRBJ1-2; perhaps TRBD1 as D (6 bases). V was clipped by 8 bases and J by 0 bases, with 31 bases between them. There are 20 residues in the CDR3. The germline V gene has CDR1 MNHEY and CDR2 SMNVEV (reference sequence). CDR3 residues: CASGGFGPEGGPLTNYGYTF. CDR3 in DNA: TGTGCCAGCGGGGGTTTCGGTCCAGAGGGGGGGCCCCTTACTAACTATGGCTACACCTTC.

The sample holds a few counts of this clone. The chain couples TRBV7-8 to TRBJ1-1, with D unclear. Between the trimmed V and J ends, which lost 4 bases and 3 bases, there was a span of 6 bases. CDR3 length: 12 amino acids. CDR1 and CDR2 from the germline V gene are SGHVS and FQNEAQ. The CDR3 sequence: CASSYRDTEAFF. CDR3 DNA: TGTGCCAGCAGCTATCGGGACACTGAAGCTTTCTTT.

This chain joins TRBV6-1 and TRBJ2-2; TRBD2 aligns across 10 bases. V gave up 5 bases and J gave up 10 bases; unmatched junction bases: 7. CDR1 is MNHNS and CDR2 is SASEGT in the germline V gene. The CDR3 is 14 amino acids. As DNA, the CDR3 is TGTGCCAGCAGTCAAGGGACTAGCGCCTCGGAGCTGTTTTTT. This codes for CASSQGTSASELFF.

The chain links TRBV9 to TRBJ1-1; tentatively, D is TRBD1 (5 bases). Germline V gene lookup returns CDR1 SGDLS and CDR2 YYNGEE. The CDR3 extends over 15 amino acids. V lost 4 bases, J lost 3 bases, and 16 bases lay in between. The CDR3 bases are TGTGCCAGCAGCCCCGACCCGGGGGTCTACACTGAAGCTTTCTTT. It is translated as CASSPDPGVYTEAFF.

The J gene is TRBJ1-6, the V gene TRBV7-2; 7 nucleotides line up with TRBD1. CDR1 and CDR2 from the germline V gene are SGHTA and FQGNSA. V shed 1 base and J 7 bases; nucleotides not matched to a gene: 1. The CDR3 runs to 14 residues. As DNA, the CDR3 is TGTGCCAGCAGCTTAGACAGGGGAAATTCACCCCTCCACTTT. Protein sequence: CASSLDRGNSPLHF.

V gene TRBV5-1 combines with J gene TRBJ2-7; TRBD2 matches 14 bases. V lost 4 bases, J lost 6 bases, and 6 bases stayed unmatched. CDR1 SGHRS and CDR2 YFSETQ come from the germline V gene. The CDR3 extends over 15 amino acids. The CDR3 loop reads CASSGLTSGGAEQYF. In DNA form, the CDR3 reads TGCGCCAGCAGCGGGCTGACTAGCGGGGGGGCCGAGCAGTACTTC. The full variable domain, completed using reference TRBV5-1 and TRBJ2-7, is KAGVTQTPRYLIKTRGQQVTLSCSPISGHRSVSWYQQTPGQGLQFLFEYFSETQRNKGNFPGRFSGRQFSNSRSEMNVSTLELGDSALYLCASSGLTSGGAEQYFGPGTRLTVT.